This T cell receptor (beta chain) was captured by sequencing in a study of PD-L1 blockade in urothelial cancer. Study information: Blood yielded a median of 141,255 T cells per sample. General study points: Blood clones associated with the tumor expanded more at 3 weeks in durable-benefit patients.

Time point meaning: pretreatment peripheral blood. As to this clone: Its antigen remains unidentified.

Assay used: immunoSEQ multiplex PCR; TCRdb lists only in-frame clones, some missing. The profile shows 95,000 or so clones, around 86% of them singletons. The TCR was taken from a man between 60 and 75 years old with urothelial cancer. Material: PBMCs, obtained around atezolizumab (anti-PD-L1) treatment.

DNA for the CDR3: TGCGCCAGCAGCCCTCCCTCTATCAATCAGCCCCAGCATTTT. It translates to CASSPPSINQPQHF. The genes are TRBV4-1 and TRBJ1-5; no definite D call. Trimming cost V 4 bases and J 3 bases, with 10 bases left between them. The CDR3 loop spans 14 amino acids. CDR1 MGHRA and CDR2 YSYEKL come from the germline V gene.